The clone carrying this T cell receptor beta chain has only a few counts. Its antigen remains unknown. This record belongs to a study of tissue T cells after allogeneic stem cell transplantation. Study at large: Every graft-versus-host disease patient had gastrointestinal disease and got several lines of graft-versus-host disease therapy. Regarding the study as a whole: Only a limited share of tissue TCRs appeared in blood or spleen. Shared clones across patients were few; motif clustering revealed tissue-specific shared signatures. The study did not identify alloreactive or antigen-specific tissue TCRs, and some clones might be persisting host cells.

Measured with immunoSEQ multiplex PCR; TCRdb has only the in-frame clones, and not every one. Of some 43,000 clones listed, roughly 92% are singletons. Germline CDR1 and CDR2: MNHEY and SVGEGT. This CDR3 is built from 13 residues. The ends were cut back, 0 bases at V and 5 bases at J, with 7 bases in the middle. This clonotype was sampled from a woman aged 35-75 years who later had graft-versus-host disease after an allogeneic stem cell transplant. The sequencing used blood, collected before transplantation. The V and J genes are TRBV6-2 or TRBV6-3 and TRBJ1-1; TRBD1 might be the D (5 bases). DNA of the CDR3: TGTGCCAGCAGTTACTCGAAGGGGACTGAAGCTTTCTTT. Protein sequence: CASSYSKGTEAFF.